Following are 8 T cell receptor beta chains from one sample sequenced in a study of OX40 agonist ivuxolimab in advanced cancers. Produced via immunoSEQ multiplex PCR; TCRdb's table is partial and in-frame only. Of under 60,000 clones listed, approximately 91% were seen once; the top ten hold approximately 52%. This material consisted of CD4+ or CD8+ T cells sorted from blood, taken in a trial of the OX40 agonist ivuxolimab. The receptors were gathered from an adult with an advanced solid tumor such as melanoma, head and neck, liver or kidney cancer.

V usage is TRBV11-2 and J usage is TRBJ2-2; D is unclear. V was shortened by 5 bases and J by 6 bases, with 19 bases between the two germline ends. Looked up from germline, CDR1 is SGHAT and CDR2 is FQNNGV. The CDR3 spans 16 residues. In DNA, the CDR3 is TGTGCCAGCAGCCTTAGAGGTAGCTTGGGTTCCGGGGAGCTGTTTTTT. Protein: CASSLRGSLGSGELFF.

The chain employs TRBV7-9 and TRBJ2-7; D is possibly TRBD1 or TRBD2 (5 bases each). CDR1 and CDR2 from the germline V gene are SEHNR and FQNEAQ (reference sequence). The CDR3 loop spans 15 amino acids. With 2 bases removed from V and 8 bases from J, the gap between germline ends came to 19 bases. The CDR3 DNA sequence: TGTGCCAGCAGCTTACGAAACGAGGGACGGGATAAGCAGTACTTC. The encoded protein is CASSLRNEGRDKQYF.

This chain connects TRBV5-4 to TRBJ2-7; TRBD2 agrees at 11 bases. Germline loops: CDR1 SGHNT, CDR2 YYREEE (reference sequence). This CDR3 comprises 15 residues. With 4 bases clipped from V and 6 bases from J, the junction kept 9 bases outside the gene matches. The CDR3 is CASSRTGLAGSEQYF. The CDR3 bases are TGTGCCAGCAGCCGCACAGGACTAGCGGGCAGCGAGCAGTACTTC.

This chain joins TRBV6-5 and TRBJ2-1; possibly TRBD2 for D (5 bases). V dropped 2 bases and J dropped 0 bases, with 5 bases sitting between them. The CDR3 length is 14 residues. Germline V gives CDR1 MNHEY, CDR2 SVGAGI. CDR3: CASSYAGSYNEQFF. In DNA form, the CDR3 reads TGTGCCAGCAGTTACGCGGGCTCCTACAATGAGCAGTTCTTC.

The rearrangement joins TRBV28 to TRBJ2-5; 10 bases are shared with TRBD2. The J segment lost 0 bases and the V segment lost 2 bases, leaving 6 bases of the junction unmatched. The CDR3 consists of 17 residues. Germline-derived CDR1 and CDR2 are MDHEN and SYDVKM. The CDR3 loop is CASSLSGGVLYQETQYF. The DNA of the CDR3 is TGTGCCAGCAGTTTAAGCGGGGGGGTTCTTTACCAAGAGACCCAGTACTTC.

This clone is a singleton in its sample. The rearrangement links TRBV29-1 to TRBJ1-2; the D is unclear. V was clipped by 3 bases and J by 4 bases, with 12 bases between them. The length of the CDR3 is 13 residues. From germline, CDR1 is SQVTM and CDR2 ANQGSEA. The CDR3 reads CSVELGMGYGYTF. The DNA of the CDR3 is TGCAGCGTTGAGCTGGGGATGGGCTATGGCTACACCTTC.

The chain is built from TRBV6-1 and TRBJ2-5; 8 bases are shared with TRBD1. This CDR3 region has 15 residues. V was pared by 0 bases and J by 3 bases, with 3 bases of the junction left unmatched. CDR1 MNHNS and CDR2 SASEGT come from the germline V gene. This CDR3 is CASSEAPGQEETQYF. CDR3 DNA: TGTGCCAGCAGTGAAGCGCCGGGACAGGAAGAGACCCAGTACTTC.

The V and J genes are TRBV30 and TRBJ2-1; D uncertain. The V end was cut by 4 bases, the J end by 4 bases, with 14 bases between. The CDR3 is made up of 14 amino acids. In germline, CDR1 is GTSNPN, CDR2 SVGIG (reference sequence). As DNA, the CDR3 is TGTGCCTGGACTGTCGAGCGCCTTTACAATGAGCAGTTCTTC. Protein sequence: CAWTVERLYNEQFF.